A single sample is the source of the 10 T cell receptor beta chains below, sequenced in a study of beta chain features in type 1 diabetes. The sequenced template was cDNA made from the entire isolated RNA. Sequencing was performed with immunoSEQ multiplex PCR; in TCRdb, only in-frame clones are kept and a portion is missing. This sample has 350,000 or so clones, with about 20% found just once. The sample consisted of naive CD4+ T cells from blood. The receptors were sampled from a woman aged 18-29 years in good health.

The V and J genes are TRBV30 and TRBJ2-4, with 9 bases aligning to TRBD1. CDR1 GTSNPN and CDR2 SVGIG come from the germline V gene (reference sequence). J lost 6 bases, V lost 4 bases, and 10 bases had no gene match. The CDR3 sequence is 15 residues long. The CDR3 region has the DNA TGTGCCTGGACGGCGATGGACAGGGGTGCAAACATTCAGTACTTC. Its protein is CAWTAMDRGANIQYF.

The rearrangement links TRBV18 to TRBJ1-5; D not certain. The CDR3 sequence is 14 residues long. The germline V and J ends were trimmed by 1 base and 4 bases, with 8 bases remaining between them. CDR1 is KGHSH and CDR2 is LQKENI in the germline V gene. CDR3 loop: CASSPRKANQPQHF. In DNA, the CDR3 is TGTGCCAGCTCACCACGCAAAGCGAATCAGCCCCAGCATTTT.

V and J are TRBV7-2 and TRBJ1-1; TRBD1 might be the D (5 bases). Germline V gene data show CDR1 as SGHTA and CDR2 as FQGNSA. Trimming left V 2 bases short and J 1 base short, with 14 bases between. The CDR3 has 16 amino acids. The CDR3 protein is CASSLTSGHPNTEAFF. DNA for the CDR3: TGTGCCAGCAGCTTAACAAGTGGACACCCGAACACTGAAGCTTTCTTT.

The table lists this clone with a few counts. The J gene is TRBJ1-2, the V gene TRBV7-9; tentative D call: TRBD1 (5 bases). Germline CDR1 SEHNR, CDR2 FQNEAQ (reference sequence). CDR3 length equals 13 residues. V shed 5 bases and J shed 6 bases, with 13 bases lying between them. The CDR3 protein is CASSPPGQDGYTF. Here the CDR3 DNA reads TGTGCCAGCAGCCCCCCCGGACAAGATGGCTACACCTTC. Based on the CDR3 plus reference TRBV7-9 and TRBJ1-2, the full variable domain is DTGVSQNPRHKITKRGQNVTFRCDPISEHNRLYWYRQTLGQGPEFLTYFQNEAQLEKSRLLSDRFSAERPKGSFSTLEIQRTEQGDSAMYLCASSPPGQDGYTFGSGTRLTVV.

The genes are TRBV19 and TRBJ2-7, with 11 bases lining up with TRBD1. V trimming: 6 bases; J trimming: 3 bases; junction bases outside the gene matches: 7. CDR1 LNHDA and CDR2 SQIVND come from the germline V gene (reference sequence). The CDR3 runs 15 residues. As DNA, the CDR3 is TGTGCCAGTAGCCCCAGGGGGACAGGGGGCTACGAGCAGTACTTC. This gives the protein CASSPRGTGGYEQYF.

This clone occurred a few times. This chain joins TRBV19 and TRBJ1-5; D gene unclear. Trimming cost V 2 bases and J 4 bases, with 6 bases left between them. The CDR3 is 13 residues long. Looked up from germline, CDR1 is LNHDA and CDR2 is SQIVND (reference sequence). CDR3 bases: TGTGCCAGTAGTATACTTCCTAATCAGCCCCAGCATTTT. It codes for CASSILPNQPQHF. Looking up the rest from reference TRBV19 and TRBJ1-5 gives the full variable domain: DGGITQSPKYLFRKEGQNVTLSCEQNLNHDAMYWYRQDPGQGLRLIYYSQIVNDFQKGDIAEGYSVSREKKESFPLTVTSAQKNPTAFYLCASSILPNQPQHFGDGTRLSIL.

The rearrangement links TRBV4-2 to TRBJ2-6; tentative D call: TRBD2 (5 bases). The length of the CDR3 is 18 residues. V was trimmed by 0 bases and J by 0 bases, leaving 12 bases between them. Looked up from germline, CDR1 is LGHNA and CDR2 is YNFKEQ. The CDR3 loop reads CASSQDQRQYSGANVLTF. The CDR3 nucleotides are TGTGCCAGCAGCCAAGATCAGCGGCAGTACTCTGGGGCCAACGTCCTGACTTTC.

This sequence joins TRBV30 and TRBJ1-3, with a tentative D call TRBD1 (5 bases). The CDR3 consists of 8 residues. Germline V gene sequence: CDR1 GTSNPN, CDR2 SVGIG (reference sequence). The V gene lost 5 bases and the J gene lost 16 bases, with 9 bases spanning the gap. The CDR3 coding sequence is TGTGCCTGGGACAGAAGGTATTTT. It specifies CAWDRRYF.

The CDR3 nucleotides read TGTGCCAGCTCACCACCGAGTCTCTCGAACACCGGGGAGCTGTTTTTT. Protein: CASSPPSLSNTGELFF. The chain employs TRBV18 and TRBJ2-2; no clear D. With 0 bases removed from V and 0 bases from J, the gap between germline ends came to 8 bases. Germline V lookup: CDR1 KGHSH, CDR2 LQKENI. This CDR3 comprises 16 residues.

Concerning this clone itself: The sample holds other DNA sequences that translate to the same CDR3. The chain carries TRBV18 and TRBJ2-5; D perhaps matches TRBD2 (5 bases). Germline V CDR1 and CDR2: KGHSH, LQKENI. Trimming removed 2 bases from V and 2 bases from J, with 6 bases in between. The CDR3 loop spans 13 amino acids. The CDR3 nucleotides are TGTGCCAGCTCACCAGAGGGTCAAGAGACCCAGTACTTC. Protein: CASSPEGQETQYF.